This entry lists 28 T cell receptor beta chains sequenced from one sample in a study of cytomegalovirus exposure and HLA in healthy donors. PCR involved 60 Vbeta and 13 Jbeta primers. Sequencing used immunoSEQ multiplex PCR; TCRdb keeps in-frame clones, though not all of them. The sample consists of approximately 100,000 clones, around 85% of them appearing once. The sample comprised PBMCs. These receptor sequences come from a young man in good health and CMV-seronegative.

The V and J genes are TRBV2 and TRBJ2-2, with 10 positions matching TRBD2. Germline values: CDR1 SNHLY, CDR2 FYNNEI. The CDR3 sequence is 17 residues long. Trimming removed 5 bases from V and 6 bases from J; junction bases left unmatched: 12. The CDR3 DNA reads as TGTGCCAGCAGTCTCGCCGGACTAGCGGTCAGCGCCGGGGAGCTGTTTTTT. Its translation: CASSLAGLAVSAGELFF.

This clone was detected only once. V is TRBV29-1 and J is TRBJ2-5; 7 bases fit TRBD1. Germline CDR1 reads SQVTM; CDR2 reads ANQGSEA. The ends lost 7 bases at V and 4 bases at J; junction bases unmatched: 9. The CDR3 extends over 13 amino acids. In nucleotides, the CDR3 is TGCAGCGCCCGGGACAGACAATTAGAGACCCAGTACTTC. As protein: CSARDRQLETQYF. The variable domain in full, completed from reference TRBV29-1 and TRBJ2-5, reads SAVISQKPSRDICQRGTSLTIQCQVDSQVTMMFWYRQQPGQSLTLIATANQGSEATYESGFVIDKFPISRPNLTFSTLTVSNMSPEDSSIYLCSARDRQLETQYFGPGTRLLVL.

The chain recombines TRBV5-6 with TRBJ2-1; D is perhaps TRBD2 (6 bases). CDR1 is SGHDT and CDR2 is YYEEEE in the germline V gene. This CDR3 region has 14 residues. V was clipped by 0 bases and J by 3 bases, with 7 bases between them. The CDR3 is CASSLGLGYNEQFF. CDR3 sequence (DNA): TGTGCCAGCAGCTTGGGACTAGGCTACAATGAGCAGTTCTTC.

The chain has TRBV14 and TRBJ1-1, with TRBD1 as a possible D gene (5 bases). V lost 6 bases and J lost 1, with 15 bases in between. CDR1 and CDR2 from the germline V gene are SGHDN and FVKESK. The length of the CDR3 is 15 residues. CDR3 bases: TGTGCCAGCAGTTTTATGCAGGGCTGGAACACTGAAGCTTTCTTT. Protein product: CASSFMQGWNTEAFF.

V usage is TRBV28 and J usage is TRBJ2-7, with no clear D. Germline CDR1 MDHEN, CDR2 SYDVKM. The CDR3 length is 14 residues. Deletions cut 3 bases from V and 2 bases from J, with 11 bases between. The CDR3 coding sequence is TGTGCCAGCAGTTTTAGTTTAGAGCCCTACGAGCAGTACTTC. Its translation: CASSFSLEPYEQYF.

On this clone itself: Germline is not matched at one junction end, which may reflect a read error. In DNA form, the CDR3 reads TGTGCCAGCAGCTTAGCTGGGGGCAGGGGAGCCTACGAGCAGTGCTTC. Amino acid sequence: CASSLAGGRGAYEQCF. This chain joins TRBV7-2 and TRBJ2-7; perhaps TRBD1 as D (6 bases). In germline, CDR1 is SGHTA, CDR2 FQGNSA. There are 16 residues in the CDR3. The full variable domain, with the rest looked up from reference TRBV7-2 and TRBJ2-7, is GAGVSQSPSNKVTEKGKDVELRCDPISGHTALYWYRQSLGQGLEFLIYFQGNSAPDKSGLPSDRFSAERTGGSVSTLTIQRTQQEDSAVYLCASSLAGGRGAYEQCFGPGTRLTVT.

This chain links TRBV5-1 with TRBJ2-1; TRBD2 matches 10 bases. The CDR3 length is 17 residues. Germline-derived CDR1 and CDR2 are SGHRS and YFSETQ. V was pared by 3 bases and J by 0 bases, with 6 bases of the junction left unmatched. In nucleotides, the CDR3 is TGCGCCAGCAGCTGGGGGTGGACTAGCGGCTCCTACAATGAGCAGTTCTTC. Protein product: CASSWGWTSGSYNEQFF.

This chain links TRBV27 with TRBJ2-7, with TRBD1 matching over 7 bases. The CDR3 loop spans 15 amino acids. Germline CDR1 is MNHEY and CDR2 is SMNVEV (reference sequence). Trimming removed 6 bases from V and 1 base from J; junction bases left unmatched: 9. CDR3 DNA: TGTGCCAGCAGCACCACCAGGGGGTATTCCTACGAGCAGTACTTC. It specifies CASSTTRGYSYEQYF.

This chain's CDR3 is CASSPGQGWEQFF. CDR3 nucleotides: TGTGCCAGCAGTCCCGGACAGGGGTGGGAGCAGTTCTTC. This chain uses TRBV28 with TRBJ2-1; 9 bases agree with TRBD1. This CDR3 contains 13 residues. V lost 5 bases to trimming and J lost 10 bases; unmatched junction nucleotides: 6. CDR1 MDHEN and CDR2 SYDVKM come from the germline V gene.

The chain couples TRBV28 to TRBJ1-4, with D possibly matching TRBD1 (6 bases). Per the germline V gene, CDR1 is MDHEN and CDR2 is SYDVKM. The CDR3 has 15 residues. With 5 bases removed from V and 5 bases from J, the gap between germline ends came to 15 bases. CDR3 nucleotides: TGTGCCAGCAGTGCAACAGGGTCGGGAAATGAAAAACTGTTTTTT. This encodes CASSATGSGNEKLFF.

DNA of the CDR3: TGTGCCAGCAGTGAATTCCGGGGGGAGACCCAGTACTTC. This gives the protein CASSEFRGETQYF. This chain connects TRBV6-1 to TRBJ2-5, with D possibly matching TRBD2 (6 bases). Germline V gene sequence: CDR1 MNHNS, CDR2 SASEGT. The CDR3 totals 13 residues. The V gene lost 2 bases and the J gene lost 5 bases, with 9 bases spanning the gap.

This chain uses TRBV10-3 with TRBJ2-7, with a possible D match to TRBD1 (6 bases). Germline V gene sequence: CDR1 ENHRY, CDR2 SYGVKD. The CDR3 totals 13 residues. Trimming left V 2 bases short and J 6 bases short, with 11 bases between. In DNA form, the CDR3 reads TGTGCCATCAGTGAGGGCACAGGGCCCGAGCAGTACTTC. As protein: CAISEGTGPEQYF.

V and J are TRBV28 and TRBJ1-2; 7 bases map to TRBD1. CDR1 and CDR2 (germline): MDHEN, SYDVKM. J was trimmed by 7 bases and V by 4 bases; bases with no gene match: 0. The CDR3 is 11 amino acids. CDR3 sequence: CASSWDSGYTF. CDR3 coding DNA: TGTGCCAGCAGTTGGGACAGTGGCTACACCTTC.

This clone is a singleton in its sample. The rearrangement joins TRBV18 to TRBJ1-5, with D possibly matching TRBD1 (5 bases). Trimming pared 1 base from V and 3 bases from J, leaving 10 bases between. The CDR3 loop spans 15 amino acids. Looked up from germline, CDR1 is KGHSH and CDR2 is LQKENI. The CDR3 sequence: CASSPLQGDNQPQHF. In DNA, the CDR3 is TGTGCCAGCTCACCACTTCAAGGGGACAATCAGCCCCAGCATTTT.

This clone is a singleton in its sample. Other DNA sequences in this specimen translate into the identical CDR3. CDR3 DNA sequence: TGTGCCAGCAGCCCCGGACTTTATGGCTACACCTTC. Its protein is CASSPGLYGYTF. V is TRBV28 and J is TRBJ1-2, with D uncertain. The V and J ends lost 6 bases and 5 bases respectively, with 10 bases between them. Germline V gene sequence: CDR1 MDHEN, CDR2 SYDVKM. This CDR3 is 12 amino acids long.

J is TRBJ1-1 and V is TRBV9; a weak D match, TRBD1 (6 bases). Trimming pared 2 bases from V and 1 base from J, leaving 12 bases between. CDR3 length: 15 amino acids. Per the germline V gene, CDR1 is SGDLS and CDR2 is YYNGEE. The CDR3 sequence: CASSVSGTSNTEAFF. CDR3 DNA: TGTGCCAGCAGCGTGAGCGGGACATCGAACACTGAAGCTTTCTTT.

The chain employs TRBV7-2 and TRBJ1-4; perhaps TRBD1 as D (6 bases). CDR1 and CDR2 (germline): SGHTA, FQGNSA. The CDR3 loop spans 14 amino acids. V lost 8 bases to trimming and J lost 5 bases, with 15 bases between them. The CDR3, as DNA: TGTGCCAGCGCTGGGGGCAGTGAAAATGAAAAACTGTTTTTT. The encoded protein is CASAGGSENEKLFF.

J is TRBJ2-7 and V is TRBV28, with 8 bases that match TRBD1. J lost 5 bases, V lost 7 bases, and 19 bases had no gene match. The CDR3 totals 17 residues. Germline CDR1 reads MDHEN; CDR2 reads SYDVKM. CDR3 nucleotide sequence: TGTGCCAGCATACCCCTCTTGCCGGGACAGGAAAGAGACGAGCAGTACTTC. This codes for CASIPLLPGQERDEQYF. The whole variable domain, remainder taken from reference TRBV28 and TRBJ2-7, is DVKVTQSSRYLVKRTGEKVFLECVQDMDHENMFWYRQDPGLGLRLIYFSYDVKMKEKGDIPEGYSVSREKKERFSLILESASTNQTSMYLCASIPLLPGQERDEQYFGPGTRLTVT.

This chain joins TRBV6-1 and TRBJ2-1, with 10 bases matching TRBD2. This CDR3 comprises 17 residues. J lost 2 bases, V lost 1 base, and 5 bases had no gene match. Germline CDR1 and CDR2: MNHNS and SASEGT. Here the CDR3 reads CASSEGLAGRTYNEQFF. The CDR3 DNA reads as TGTGCCAGCAGTGAAGGACTAGCGGGCAGGACCTACAATGAGCAGTTCTTC.

The rearrangement joins TRBV25-1 to TRBJ2-1; TRBD1 aligns across 9 bases. The germline gives CDR1 MGHDK, CDR2 SYGVNS. The CDR3 spans 14 residues. Trimming removed 5 bases from V and 7 bases from J; junction bases left unmatched: 6. Written as DNA, the CDR3 is TGTGCCAGCAGTCTCCGGGACAGGGCGAATGAGCAGTTCTTC. It specifies CASSLRDRANEQFF.

The table lists this clone with a count of one. The rearrangement links TRBV28 to TRBJ1-2; D gene unclear. Germline values: CDR1 MDHEN, CDR2 SYDVKM. V was cut by 2 bases and J by 2 bases, with 9 bases left in between. The CDR3 spans 14 residues. The DNA of the CDR3 is TGTGCCAGCAGTTTAGGGCGGGCAAACTATGGCTACACCTTC. This codes for CASSLGRANYGYTF.

The genes are TRBV21-1 and TRBJ1-5. TRBV21-1 is noted as a pseudogene. The CDR3 is made up of 13 amino acids. The CDR3 coding sequence is TGTGCCCAGCCGGAGTTACTCGGTCAGCCCCAGCATTTT. Translation: CAQPELLGQPQHF.

The V call is TRBV28, the J call TRBJ1-1, with D perhaps TRBD1 (5 bases). Trimming removed 2 bases at V and 7 bases at J, with 8 bases between. This CDR3 is built from 12 residues. Germline V gives CDR1 MDHEN, CDR2 SYDVKM. CDR3 amino acids: CASSLRDFEAFF. The CDR3 DNA reads as TGTGCCAGCAGTTTAAGGGACTTTGAAGCTTTCTTT.

This clone was recorded a few times. Germline and junction disagree at one end, which may indicate a read error. This chain joins TRBV7-9 and TRBJ2-7; tentative D call: TRBD2 (5 bases). There are 15 residues in the CDR3. The V gene's germline CDR1 is SEHNR and CDR2 FQNEAQ (reference sequence). CDR3 DNA sequence: TGTGCCAGCAGCCCCCTATTAGAGGGTTCCTCCGAGCAGTACTTC. Translating it yields CASSPLLEGSSEQYF.

The chain links TRBV2 to TRBJ1-2; 9 nucleotides match TRBD1. Germline loops: CDR1 SNHLY, CDR2 FYNNEI. CDR3 size: 12 residues. The trim removed 6 bases at V and 7 bases at J, leaving 3 bases unmatched. The CDR3 nucleotides read TGTGCCAGCAGCATACAGGGGGCTGGCTACACCTTC. It is translated as CASSIQGAGYTF.

This chain uses TRBV25-1 with TRBJ1-4; TRBD1 matches 8 bases. Germline V gene lookup returns CDR1 MGHDK and CDR2 SYGVNS. CDR3 size: 11 residues. J gave up 16 bases and V 5 bases, and 6 bases lay outside the gene matches. The CDR3 loop reads CASSQQGDQFF. The CDR3 DNA reads TGTGCCAGCAGTCAACAGGGGGATCAGTTTTTT.

This chain uses TRBV4-2 with TRBJ2-4, with D perhaps matching TRBD2 (6 bases). The CDR3 runs to 15 residues. Germline V CDR1 and CDR2: LGHNA, YNFKEQ. The V and J ends lost 1 base and 8 bases respectively, with 15 bases between them. In DNA, the CDR3 is TGTGCCAGCAGCCAAGCAACCGGGAGATCGGACATTCAGTACTTC. It specifies CASSQATGRSDIQYF.

The CDR3 loop reads CASSYSGTSDGETQYF. The CDR3 nucleotides are TGTGCCAGCAGTTACTCCGGGACTAGCGACGGGGAGACCCAGTACTTC. The V gene is TRBV6-5, the J gene TRBJ2-5, with 10 bases aligning to TRBD2. The CDR3 extends over 16 amino acids. Germline assignment: CDR1 MNHEY and CDR2 SVGAGI. With 0 bases clipped from V and 5 bases from J, the junction kept 6 bases outside the gene matches.